A selection of T cell receptor beta chains follows, all from one sample in a study of blood T cell repertoires in COVID-19. Clones were read by immunoSEQ multiplex PCR, and TCRdb kept only the in-frame ones, dropping some. In the table there are 350,000 to 500,000 clones, around nine tenths of which are singletons. The source material was PBMCs or T cells enriched from blood (not recorded which). The receptors come from a woman younger than 35 who had been exposed to COVID-19. The CDR3 runs from the conserved cysteine through the conserved F or W. A D gene is named only where the DNA matches it firmly. The size of a clone is reported for some rows only, either as once, few or many, or as a class for expanded clones.

V,D,size,J,CDR3,DNA
TRBV10-3,TRBD2,.,TRBJ2-5,CAISEEVAGQETQYF,TGTGCCATCAGTGAGGAGGTAGCGGGGCAAGAGACCCAGTACTTC
TRBV29-1,TRBD1,.,TRBJ2-1,CSVENPRQGLNEQFF,TGCAGCGTTGAAAACCCCCGACAGGGTTTGAATGAGCAGTTCTTC
TRBV6-4,TRBD1,.,TRBJ2-3,CASSDSRTGGRDTQYF,TGTGCCAGCAGTGACTCCAGGACAGGGGGCCGTGATACGCAGTATTTT
TRBV5-6,TRBD1,.,TRBJ1-6,CASSLAGGNSPLHF,TGTGCCAGCAGCTTGGCAGGGGGGAATTCACCCCTCCACTTT
TRBV7-8,.,.,TRBJ1-2,CASSLGTAFGYTF,TGTGCCAGCAGCTTAGGGACAGCTTTTGGCTACACCTTC
TRBV28,.,.,TRBJ2-7,CASSPGVSYEQYF,TGTGCCAGTTCTCCGGGGGTCTCCTACGAGCAGTACTTC
TRBV12-3/TRBV12-4,.,.,TRBJ2-7,CASSLGQFYEQYF,TGTGCCAGCAGTTTAGGTCAGTTTTACGAGCAGTACTTC
TRBV4-2,TRBD1,.,TRBJ1-5,CASSQDGQANQPQHF,TGTGCCAGCAGCCAAGATGGACAGGCTAATCAGCCCCAGCATTTT
TRBV9,.,few,TRBJ1-2,CASSVRAGLNYGYTF,TGTGCCAGCAGCGTAAGGGCAGGACTTAACTATGGCTACACCTTC
TRBV28,.,once,TRBJ1-6,CAVGIPNNSPLHF,TGTGCCGTCGGGATACCAAATAATTCACCCCTCCACTTT
TRBV9,TRBD2,once,TRBJ2-1,CASSVASGGAGEQFF,TGTGCCAGCAGCGTAGCTAGCGGGGGGGCCGGTGAGCAGTTCTTC
TRBV25-1,.,.,TRBJ2-1,CASSELPAKWDNNEQFF,TGTGCCAGCAGTGAGCTCCCAGCGAAGTGGGACAACAATGAGCAGTTCTTC
TRBV15,.,.,TRBJ2-3,CATSRVPGGHDTQYF,TGTGCCACCAGCAGAGTCCCTGGTGGACACGATACGCAGTATTTT
TRBV5-1,.,.,TRBJ1-5,CASSYGGASNQPQHF,TGCGCCAGCAGCTATGGTGGGGCTAGCAATCAGCCCCAGCATTTT
TRBV5-1,TRBD1,few,TRBJ2-7,CASSLGGGPYEQYF,TGCGCCAGCAGCTTGGGAGGGGGCCCCTACGAGCAGTACTTC
TRBV19,TRBD1,.,TRBJ1-6,CASSTATGVSSPLHF,TGTGCCAGTAGTACCGCCACAGGGGTCAGCTCACCCCTCCACTTT
TRBV6-6,.,few,TRBJ1-6,CASNRASNNSPLHF,TGTGCCAGCAACAGGGCTTCGAATAATTCACCCCTCCACTTT
TRBV29-1,.,.,TRBJ1-5,CSVAGAGNQPQHF,TGCAGCGTTGCAGGGGCCGGTAATCAGCCCCAGCATTTT